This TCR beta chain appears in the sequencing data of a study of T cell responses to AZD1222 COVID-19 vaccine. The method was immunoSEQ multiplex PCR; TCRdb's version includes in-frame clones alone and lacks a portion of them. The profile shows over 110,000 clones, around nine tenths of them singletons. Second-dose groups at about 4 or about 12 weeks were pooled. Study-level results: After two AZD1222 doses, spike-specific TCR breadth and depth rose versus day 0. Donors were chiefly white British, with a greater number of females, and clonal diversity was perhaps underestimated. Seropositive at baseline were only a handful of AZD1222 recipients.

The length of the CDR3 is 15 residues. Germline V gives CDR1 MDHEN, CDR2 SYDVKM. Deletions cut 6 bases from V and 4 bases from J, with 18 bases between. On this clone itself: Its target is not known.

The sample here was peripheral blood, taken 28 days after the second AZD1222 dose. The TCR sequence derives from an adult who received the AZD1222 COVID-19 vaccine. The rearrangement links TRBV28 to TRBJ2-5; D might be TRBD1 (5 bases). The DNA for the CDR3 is TGTGCCAGCAGCCCCGGTAGGGGTAAACGAGAGACCCAGTACTTC. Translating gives CASSPGRGKRETQYF.